This T cell receptor (beta chain) was captured by sequencing in a study of post-analysis software for immune sequencing data. Unique molecular identifiers tagged the TCR beta cDNA libraries. TCRdb re-derived calls from the PCR reads in MiXCR, one entry per CDR3 protein. This table has 750,000 to 950,000 distinct CDR3 sequences, around 53% appearing once. This clonotype was counted only a few times. Its antigen is not known. The V and J ends lost 6 bases and 4 bases respectively, with 10 bases between them. The CDR3 has 11 amino acids. CDR1 and CDR2 from the germline V gene are SQVTM and ANQGSEA. Study-level results: TRBV5-6, TRBV5-1 and TRBV20-1 were among a few TRBV segments more frequent in patients than controls. The F measure placed samples prepared in the same batch into strongly shared clusters.

Specimen: blood. The gene calls are TRBV29-1 and TRBJ2-7; possibly TRBD1 or TRBD2 for D (5 bases each). The clonotype originates from a girl under 18 with multiple sclerosis. The CDR3 spells CSVGDGYEQYF. The CDR3 nucleotides read TGCAGCGTGGGGGACGGATACGAGCAGTACTTC.